This record looks at one T cell receptor beta chain sequence and its context. The authors' processing: From reference gene primer amplification, estimates of nucleated cell counts were derived. Only in-frame clones appear in the TCRdb table, and some are missing; sequencing was by immunoSEQ multiplex PCR. For V, J and clone size, that table is used; D and trimming come from the DNA. This sample has about 140,000 clones; about 85% occur once, and the top ten carry roughly 2.5%. V was clipped by 6 bases and J by 0 bases, with 8 bases between them. The germline gives CDR1 ENHRY, CDR2 SYGVKD. The CDR3 totals 13 residues. This record belongs to a study of blood T cell repertoires in COVID-19. In the study overall: Samples representing acute and convalescent COVID-19 were sourced from the United States, Italy and Spain.

While infection was still active, Seattle patients were enrolled and then followed longitudinally. The chain couples TRBV10-3 to TRBJ1-1; D not resolved. The sample comprised peripheral blood. The receptor comes from a human donor with COVID-19, enrolled during active disease. The donor label of this sample is uncertain. The CDR3 spells CAIRTGMNTEAFF. DNA for the CDR3: TGTGCCATCAGAACGGGAATGAACACTGAAGCTTTCTTT.